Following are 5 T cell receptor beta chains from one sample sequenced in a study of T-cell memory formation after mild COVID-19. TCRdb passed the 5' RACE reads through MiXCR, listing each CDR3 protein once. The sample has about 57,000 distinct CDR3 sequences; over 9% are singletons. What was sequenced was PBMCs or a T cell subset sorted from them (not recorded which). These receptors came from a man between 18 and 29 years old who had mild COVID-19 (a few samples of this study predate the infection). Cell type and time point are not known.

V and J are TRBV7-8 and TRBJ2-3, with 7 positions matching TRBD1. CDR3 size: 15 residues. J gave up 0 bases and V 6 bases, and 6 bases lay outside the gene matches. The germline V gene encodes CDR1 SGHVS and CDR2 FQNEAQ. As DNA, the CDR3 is TGTGCCAGCAGACAAACGGGACAGAGCACAGATACGCAGTATTTT. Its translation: CASRQTGQSTDTQYF. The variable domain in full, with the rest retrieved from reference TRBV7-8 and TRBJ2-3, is GAGVSQSPRYKVAKRGQDVALRCDPISGHVSLFWYQQALGQGPEFLTYFQNEAQLDKSGLPSDRFFAERPEGSVSTLKIQRTQQEDSAVYLCASRQTGQSTDTQYFGPGTRLTVL.

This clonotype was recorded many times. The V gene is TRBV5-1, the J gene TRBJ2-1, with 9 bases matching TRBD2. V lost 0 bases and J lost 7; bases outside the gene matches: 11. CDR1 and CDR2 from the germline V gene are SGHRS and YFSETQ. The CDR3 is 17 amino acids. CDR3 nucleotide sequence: TGCGCCAGCAGCTTGGAGCCTAGCGGGGCTGGGGCTAATGAGCAGTTCTTC. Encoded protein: CASSLEPSGAGANEQFF.

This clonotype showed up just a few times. The CDR3 region is CSARAISWKSSYNEQFF. In nucleotides, the CDR3 is TGCAGTGCTAGAGCCATAAGCTGGAAGAGCTCCTACAATGAGCAGTTCTTC. The V call is TRBV20-1, the J call TRBJ2-1, with D uncertain. Trimming removed 1 base from V and 0 bases from J, with 16 bases in between. The CDR3 loop spans 17 amino acids. CDR1 DFQATT and CDR2 SNEGSKA come from the germline V gene (reference sequence).

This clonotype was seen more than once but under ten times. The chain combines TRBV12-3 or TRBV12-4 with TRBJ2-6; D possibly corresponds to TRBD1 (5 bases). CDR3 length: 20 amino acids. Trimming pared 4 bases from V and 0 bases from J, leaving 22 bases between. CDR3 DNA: TGTGCCAGCAGTTCGTGGGAAGGGGCGAACTTATACTCTGGGGCCAACGTCCTGACTTTC. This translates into CASSSWEGANLYSGANVLTF.

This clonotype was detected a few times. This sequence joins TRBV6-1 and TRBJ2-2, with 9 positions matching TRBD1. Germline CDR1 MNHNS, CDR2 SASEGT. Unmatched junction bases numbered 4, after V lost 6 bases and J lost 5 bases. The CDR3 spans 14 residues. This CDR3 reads CASRYRGRTGELFF. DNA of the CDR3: TGTGCCAGCAGATACAGGGGGCGGACCGGGGAGCTGTTTTTT.